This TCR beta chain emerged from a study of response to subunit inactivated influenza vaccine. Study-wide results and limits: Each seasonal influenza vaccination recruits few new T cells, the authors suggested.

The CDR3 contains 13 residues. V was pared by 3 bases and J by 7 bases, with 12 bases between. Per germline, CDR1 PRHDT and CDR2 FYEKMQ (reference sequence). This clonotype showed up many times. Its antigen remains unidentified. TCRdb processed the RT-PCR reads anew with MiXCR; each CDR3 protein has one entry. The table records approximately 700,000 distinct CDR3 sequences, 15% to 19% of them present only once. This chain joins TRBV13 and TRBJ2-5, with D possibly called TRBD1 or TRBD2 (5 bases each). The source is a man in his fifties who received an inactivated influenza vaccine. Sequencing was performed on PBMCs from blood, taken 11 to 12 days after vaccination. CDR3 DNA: TGTGCCAGCAGCTTCCCCAGGGAGACGACCCAGTACTTC. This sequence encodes CASSFPRETTQYF.